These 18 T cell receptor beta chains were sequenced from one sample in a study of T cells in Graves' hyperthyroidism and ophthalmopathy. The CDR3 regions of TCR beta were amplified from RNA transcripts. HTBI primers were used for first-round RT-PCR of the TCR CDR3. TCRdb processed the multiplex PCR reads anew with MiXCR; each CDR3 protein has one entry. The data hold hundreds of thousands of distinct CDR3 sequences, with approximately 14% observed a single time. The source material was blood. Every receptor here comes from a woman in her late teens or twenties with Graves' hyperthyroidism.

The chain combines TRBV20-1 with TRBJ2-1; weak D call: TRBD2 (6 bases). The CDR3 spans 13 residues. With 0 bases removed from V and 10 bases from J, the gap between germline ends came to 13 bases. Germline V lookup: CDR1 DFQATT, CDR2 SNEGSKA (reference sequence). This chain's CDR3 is CSAREGTAREQFF. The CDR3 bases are TGCAGTGCTAGAGAGGGGACTGCTCGGGAGCAGTTCTTC.

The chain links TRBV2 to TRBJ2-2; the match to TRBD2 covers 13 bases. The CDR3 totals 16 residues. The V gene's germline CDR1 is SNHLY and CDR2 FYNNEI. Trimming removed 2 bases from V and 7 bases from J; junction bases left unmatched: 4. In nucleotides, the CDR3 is TGTGCCAGCAGTGAACGACTAGCGGGGGGTGGCGGGGAGCTGTTTTTT. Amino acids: CASSERLAGGGGELFF.

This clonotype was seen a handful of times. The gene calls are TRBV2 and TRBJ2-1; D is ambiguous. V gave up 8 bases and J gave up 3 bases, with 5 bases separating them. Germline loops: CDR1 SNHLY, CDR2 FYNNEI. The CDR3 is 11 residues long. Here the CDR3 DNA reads TGTGCCAGCCCGGACTACAATGAGCAGTTCTTC. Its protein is CASPDYNEQFF.

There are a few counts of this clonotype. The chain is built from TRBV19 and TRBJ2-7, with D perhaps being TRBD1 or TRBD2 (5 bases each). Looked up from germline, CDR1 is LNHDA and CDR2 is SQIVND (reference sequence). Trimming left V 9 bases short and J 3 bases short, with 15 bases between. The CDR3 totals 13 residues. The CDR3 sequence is CASAQTRGYEQYF. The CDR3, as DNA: TGTGCCAGCGCCCAGACGAGGGGCTACGAGCAGTACTTC.

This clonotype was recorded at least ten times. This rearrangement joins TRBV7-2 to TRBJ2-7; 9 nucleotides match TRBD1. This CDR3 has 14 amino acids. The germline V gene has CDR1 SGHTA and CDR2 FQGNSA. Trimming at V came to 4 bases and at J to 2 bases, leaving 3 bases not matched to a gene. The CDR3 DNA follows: TGTGCCAGCAGCTCCTGGACAGGGGCCTACGAGCAGTACTTC. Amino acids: CASSSWTGAYEQYF.

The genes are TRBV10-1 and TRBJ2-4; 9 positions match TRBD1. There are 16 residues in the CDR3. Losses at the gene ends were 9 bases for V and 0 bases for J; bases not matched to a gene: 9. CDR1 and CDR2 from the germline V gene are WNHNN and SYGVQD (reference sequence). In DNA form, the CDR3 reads TGCGCCAGACCCACCGGGACAGGGTTAGCCAAAAACATTCAGTACTTC. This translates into CARPTGTGLAKNIQYF.

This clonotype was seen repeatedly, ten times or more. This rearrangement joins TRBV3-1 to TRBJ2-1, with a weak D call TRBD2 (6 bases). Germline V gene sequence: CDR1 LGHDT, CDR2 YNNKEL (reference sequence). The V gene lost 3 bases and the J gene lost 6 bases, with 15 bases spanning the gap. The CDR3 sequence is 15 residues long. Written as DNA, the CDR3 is TGTGCCAGCAGCCAGGCCGGGACTCCACCCAATGAGCAGTTCTTC. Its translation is CASSQAGTPPNEQFF.

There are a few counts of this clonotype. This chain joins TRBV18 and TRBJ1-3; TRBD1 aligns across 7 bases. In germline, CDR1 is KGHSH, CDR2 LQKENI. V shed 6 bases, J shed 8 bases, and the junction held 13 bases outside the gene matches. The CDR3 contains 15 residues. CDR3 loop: CASSRTGSDRDTIYF. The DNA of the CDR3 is TGTGCCAGCTCCCGGACAGGCTCGGATCGGGACACCATATATTTT.

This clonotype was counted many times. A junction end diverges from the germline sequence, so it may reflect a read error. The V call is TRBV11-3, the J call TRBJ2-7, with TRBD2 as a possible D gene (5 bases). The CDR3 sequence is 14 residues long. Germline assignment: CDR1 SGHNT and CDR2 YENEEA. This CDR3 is CVSSLGSGPYEQYF. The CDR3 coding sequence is TGTGTCAGCAGCTTAGGCAGCGGCCCCTACGAGCAGTACTTC. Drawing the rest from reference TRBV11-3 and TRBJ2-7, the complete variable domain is EAGVVQSPRYKIIEKKQPVAFWCNPISGHNTLYWYLQNLGQGPELLIRYENEEAVDDSQLPKDRFSAERLKGVDSTLKIQPAELGDSAVYLCVSSLGSGPYEQYFGPGTRLTVT.

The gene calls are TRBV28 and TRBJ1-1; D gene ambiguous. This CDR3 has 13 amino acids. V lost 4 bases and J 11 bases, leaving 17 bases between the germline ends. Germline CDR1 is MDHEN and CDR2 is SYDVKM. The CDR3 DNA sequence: TGTGCCAGCAGTTCCCTAGACTCCTCTCAGGCTTTCTTT. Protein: CASSSLDSSQAFF.

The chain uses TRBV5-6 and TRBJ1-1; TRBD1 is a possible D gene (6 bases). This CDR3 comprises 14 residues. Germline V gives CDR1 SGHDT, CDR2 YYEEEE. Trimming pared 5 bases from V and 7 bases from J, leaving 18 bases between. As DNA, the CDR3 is TGTGCCAGCAGTCTGCCCGGACAGAAGTTTGAAGCTTTCTTT. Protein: CASSLPGQKFEAFF.

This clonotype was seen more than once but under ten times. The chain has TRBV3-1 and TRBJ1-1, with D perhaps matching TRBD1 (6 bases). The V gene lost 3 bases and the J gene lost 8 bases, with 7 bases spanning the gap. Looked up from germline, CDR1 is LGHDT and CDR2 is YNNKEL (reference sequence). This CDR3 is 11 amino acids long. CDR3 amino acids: CASSHDREAFF. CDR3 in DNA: TGTGCCAGCAGCCACGACAGGGAAGCTTTCTTT.

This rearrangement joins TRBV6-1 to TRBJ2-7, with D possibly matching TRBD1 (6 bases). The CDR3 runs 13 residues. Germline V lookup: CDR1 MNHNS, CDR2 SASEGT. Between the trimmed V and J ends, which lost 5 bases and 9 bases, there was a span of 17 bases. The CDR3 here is CASSSAGEAGQYF. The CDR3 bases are TGTGCCAGCAGTTCGGCAGGGGAAGCTGGGCAGTACTTC.

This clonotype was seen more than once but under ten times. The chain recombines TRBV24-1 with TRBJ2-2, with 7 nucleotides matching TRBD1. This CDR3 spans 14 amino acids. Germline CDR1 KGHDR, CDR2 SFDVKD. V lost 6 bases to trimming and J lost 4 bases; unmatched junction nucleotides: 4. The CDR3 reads CATSWTGGTGELFF. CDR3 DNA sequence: TGTGCCACCAGTTGGACAGGAGGCACCGGGGAGCTGTTTTTT.

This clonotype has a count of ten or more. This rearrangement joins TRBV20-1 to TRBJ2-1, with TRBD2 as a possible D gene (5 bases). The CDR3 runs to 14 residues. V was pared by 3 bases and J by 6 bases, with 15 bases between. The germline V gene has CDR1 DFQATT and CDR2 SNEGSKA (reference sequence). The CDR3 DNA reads TGCAGTGCTAGCCCACTACTAGTTTCCAATGAGCAGTTCTTC. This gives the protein CSASPLLVSNEQFF.

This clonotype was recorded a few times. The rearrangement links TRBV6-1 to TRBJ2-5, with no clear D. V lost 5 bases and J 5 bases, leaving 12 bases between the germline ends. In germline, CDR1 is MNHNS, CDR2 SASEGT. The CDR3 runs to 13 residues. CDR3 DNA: TGTGCCAGCAGTAGACGGGTTAGGGAGACCCAGTACTTC. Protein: CASSRRVRETQYF.

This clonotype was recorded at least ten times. The CDR3 sequence is CSAPNPGLGYNEQFF. In nucleotides, the CDR3 is TGCAGTGCCCCAAATCCGGGACTAGGGTATAATGAGCAGTTCTTC. The chain is built from TRBV20-1 and TRBJ2-1; TRBD2 matches at 8 bases. The CDR3 covers 15 residues. V dropped 6 bases and J dropped 7; count of bases not matched to a gene: 14. The germline V gene has CDR1 DFQATT and CDR2 SNEGSKA (reference sequence).

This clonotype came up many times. CDR3 amino acids: CASSAGYTGELFF. Here the CDR3 DNA reads TGTGCCAGCAGCGCAGGGTACACCGGGGAGCTGTTTTTT. This sequence joins TRBV9 and TRBJ2-2; tentatively, D is TRBD1 (5 bases). The germline CDR1 and CDR2 sequences are SGDLS and YYNGEE. Between the trimmed V and J ends, which lost 3 bases and 3 bases, there was a span of 6 bases. This CDR3 contains 13 residues.